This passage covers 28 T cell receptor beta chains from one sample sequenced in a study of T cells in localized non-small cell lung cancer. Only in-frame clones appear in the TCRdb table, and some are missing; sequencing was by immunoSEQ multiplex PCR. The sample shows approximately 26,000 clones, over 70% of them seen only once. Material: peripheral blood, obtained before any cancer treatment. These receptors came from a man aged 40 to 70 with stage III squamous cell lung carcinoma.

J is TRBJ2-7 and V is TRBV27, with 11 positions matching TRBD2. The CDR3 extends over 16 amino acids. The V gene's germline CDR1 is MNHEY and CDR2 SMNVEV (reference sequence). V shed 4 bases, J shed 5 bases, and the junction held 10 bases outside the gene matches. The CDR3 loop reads CASSSLVAGGPNEQYF. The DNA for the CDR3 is TGTGCCAGCAGTTCGTTGGTAGCGGGAGGGCCCAACGAGCAGTACTTC.

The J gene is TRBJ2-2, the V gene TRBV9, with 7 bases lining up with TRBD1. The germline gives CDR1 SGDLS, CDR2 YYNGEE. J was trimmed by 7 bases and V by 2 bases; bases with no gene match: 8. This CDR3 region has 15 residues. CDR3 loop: CASSVSGQGVGELFF. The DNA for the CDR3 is TGTGCCAGCAGCGTCTCCGGGCAGGGGGTCGGGGAGCTGTTTTTT.

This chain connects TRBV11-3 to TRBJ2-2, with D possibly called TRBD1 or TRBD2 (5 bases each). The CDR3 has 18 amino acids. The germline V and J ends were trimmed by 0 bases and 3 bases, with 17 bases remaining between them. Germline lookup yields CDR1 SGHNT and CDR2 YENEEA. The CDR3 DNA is TGTGCCAGCAGCTTAGAACGTTGGGGGACCGTTGACACCGGGGAGCTGTTTTTT. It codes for CASSLERWGTVDTGELFF.

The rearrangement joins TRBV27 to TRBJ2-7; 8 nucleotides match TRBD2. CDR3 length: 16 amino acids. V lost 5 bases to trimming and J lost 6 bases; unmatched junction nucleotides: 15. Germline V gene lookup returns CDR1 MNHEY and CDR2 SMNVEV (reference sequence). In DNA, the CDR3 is TGTGCCAGCAGTGCCGGGTTTGCGGGGGGCCTTCGCGAGCAGTACTTC. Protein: CASSAGFAGGLREQYF.

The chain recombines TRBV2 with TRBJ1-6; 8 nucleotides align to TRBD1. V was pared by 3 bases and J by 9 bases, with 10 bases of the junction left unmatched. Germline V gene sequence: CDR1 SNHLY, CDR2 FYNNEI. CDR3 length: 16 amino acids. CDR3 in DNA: TGTGCCAGCAGTGACCAGACAGGGGAGGTGGGTTCACCCCTCCACTTT. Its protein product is CASSDQTGEVGSPLHF.

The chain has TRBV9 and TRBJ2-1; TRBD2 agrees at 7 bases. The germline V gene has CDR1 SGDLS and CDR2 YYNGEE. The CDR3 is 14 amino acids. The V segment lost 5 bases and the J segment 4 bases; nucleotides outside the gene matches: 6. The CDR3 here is CASSRGSGYNEQFF. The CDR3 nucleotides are TGTGCCAGCAGTCGGGGTAGCGGGTACAATGAGCAGTTCTTC.

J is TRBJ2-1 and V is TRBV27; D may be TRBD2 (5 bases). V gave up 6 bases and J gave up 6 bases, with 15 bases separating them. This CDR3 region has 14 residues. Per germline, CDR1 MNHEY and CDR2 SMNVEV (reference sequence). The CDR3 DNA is TGTGCCAGCAGGGGGTTGGCGGGCTTCAATGAGCAGTTCTTC. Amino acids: CASRGLAGFNEQFF.

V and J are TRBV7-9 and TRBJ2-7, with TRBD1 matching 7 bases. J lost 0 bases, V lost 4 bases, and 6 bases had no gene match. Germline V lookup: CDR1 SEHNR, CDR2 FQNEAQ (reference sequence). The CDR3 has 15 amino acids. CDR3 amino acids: CASSSATGSSYEQYF. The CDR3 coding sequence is TGTGCCAGCAGCTCTGCGACAGGGAGCTCCTACGAGCAGTACTTC.

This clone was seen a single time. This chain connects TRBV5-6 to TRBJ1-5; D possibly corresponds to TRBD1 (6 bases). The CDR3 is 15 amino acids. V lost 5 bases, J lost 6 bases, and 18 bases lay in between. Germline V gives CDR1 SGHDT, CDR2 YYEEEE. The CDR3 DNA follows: TGTGCCAGCAGTAAACAGGGTAGGAATCTTCAGCCCCAGCATTTT. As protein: CASSKQGRNLQPQHF.

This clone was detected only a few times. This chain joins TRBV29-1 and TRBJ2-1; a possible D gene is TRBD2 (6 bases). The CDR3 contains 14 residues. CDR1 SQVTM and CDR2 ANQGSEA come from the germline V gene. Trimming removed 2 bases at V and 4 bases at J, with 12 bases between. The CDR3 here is CSVERLASYNEQFF. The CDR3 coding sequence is TGCAGCGTTGAAAGGCTAGCGAGTTACAATGAGCAGTTCTTC.

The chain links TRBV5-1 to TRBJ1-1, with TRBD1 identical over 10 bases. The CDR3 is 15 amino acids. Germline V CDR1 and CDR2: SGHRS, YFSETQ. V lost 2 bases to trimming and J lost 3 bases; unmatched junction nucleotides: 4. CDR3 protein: CASSFGTGVDTEAFF. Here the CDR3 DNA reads TGCGCCAGCAGCTTCGGGACAGGGGTAGACACTGAAGCTTTCTTT.

This CDR3 reads CASSRDRETQYF. The CDR3 bases are TGTGCCAGCAGTCGGGACCGGGAGACCCAGTACTTC. The chain uses TRBV6-1 and TRBJ2-5; D tentatively reads TRBD1 or TRBD2 (5 bases each). The CDR3 runs to 12 residues. The V gene lost 5 bases and the J gene lost 5 bases, with 9 bases spanning the gap. CDR1 and CDR2 (germline): MNHNS, SASEGT.

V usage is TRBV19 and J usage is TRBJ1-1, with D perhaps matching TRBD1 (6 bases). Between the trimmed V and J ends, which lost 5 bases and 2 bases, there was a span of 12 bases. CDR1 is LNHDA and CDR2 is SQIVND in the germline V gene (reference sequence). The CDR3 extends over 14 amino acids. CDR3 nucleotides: TGTGCCAGTAGTCGTGGGGACACTAACACTGAAGCTTTCTTT. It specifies CASSRGDTNTEAFF.

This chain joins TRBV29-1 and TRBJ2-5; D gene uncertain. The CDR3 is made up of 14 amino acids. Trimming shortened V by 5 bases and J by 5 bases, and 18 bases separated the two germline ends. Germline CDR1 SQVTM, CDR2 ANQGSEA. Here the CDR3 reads CSVPPMGMWETQYF. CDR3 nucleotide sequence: TGCAGCGTTCCCCCGATGGGGATGTGGGAGACCCAGTACTTC.

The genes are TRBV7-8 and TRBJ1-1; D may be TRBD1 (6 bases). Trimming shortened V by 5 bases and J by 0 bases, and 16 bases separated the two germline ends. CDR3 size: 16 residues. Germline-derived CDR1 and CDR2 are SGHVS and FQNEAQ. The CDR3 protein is CASSTSGTLMNTEAFF. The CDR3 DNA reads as TGTGCCAGCAGCACCTCCGGGACACTTATGAACACTGAAGCTTTCTTT.

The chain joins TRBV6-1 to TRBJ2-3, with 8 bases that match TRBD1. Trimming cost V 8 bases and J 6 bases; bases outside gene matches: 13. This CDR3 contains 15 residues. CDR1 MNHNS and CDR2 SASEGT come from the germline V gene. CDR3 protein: CASLSRGRGGDTQYF. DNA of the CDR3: TGTGCCAGCCTATCCAGGGGGCGCGGAGGGGATACGCAGTATTTT.

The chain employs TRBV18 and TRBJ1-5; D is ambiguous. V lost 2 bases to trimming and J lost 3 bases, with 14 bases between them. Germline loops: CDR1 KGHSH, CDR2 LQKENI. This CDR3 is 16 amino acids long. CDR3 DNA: TGTGCCAGCTCACCATTTGGACGGAATTCCAATCAGCCCCAGCATTTT. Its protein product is CASSPFGRNSNQPQHF.

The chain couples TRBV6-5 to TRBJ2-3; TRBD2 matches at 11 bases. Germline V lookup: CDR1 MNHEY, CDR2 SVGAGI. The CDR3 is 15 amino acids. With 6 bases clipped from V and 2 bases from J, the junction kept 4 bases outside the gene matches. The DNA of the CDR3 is TGTGCCAGCAGGACTAGCGGGATAAACACAGATACGCAGTATTTT. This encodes CASRTSGINTDTQYF.

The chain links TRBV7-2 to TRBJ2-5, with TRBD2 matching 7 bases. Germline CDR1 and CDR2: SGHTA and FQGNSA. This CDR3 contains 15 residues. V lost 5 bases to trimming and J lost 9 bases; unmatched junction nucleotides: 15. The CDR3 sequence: CASSPSGGTKRPQYF. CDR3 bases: TGTGCCAGCAGCCCATCGGGGGGTACCAAGAGACCCCAGTACTTC.

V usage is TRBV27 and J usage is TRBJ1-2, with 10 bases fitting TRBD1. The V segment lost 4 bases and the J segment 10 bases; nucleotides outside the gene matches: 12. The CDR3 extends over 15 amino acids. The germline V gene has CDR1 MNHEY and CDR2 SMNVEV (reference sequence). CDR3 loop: CASSSSGQGLIDYTF. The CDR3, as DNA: TGTGCCAGCAGTTCCTCGGGACAGGGGTTGATTGACTACACCTTC.

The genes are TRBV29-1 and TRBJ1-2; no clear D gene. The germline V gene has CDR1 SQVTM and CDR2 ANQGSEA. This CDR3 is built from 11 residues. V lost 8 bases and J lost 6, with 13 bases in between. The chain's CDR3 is CSIYPLDGYTF. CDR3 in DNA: TGCAGCATCTACCCTTTGGATGGCTACACCTTC.

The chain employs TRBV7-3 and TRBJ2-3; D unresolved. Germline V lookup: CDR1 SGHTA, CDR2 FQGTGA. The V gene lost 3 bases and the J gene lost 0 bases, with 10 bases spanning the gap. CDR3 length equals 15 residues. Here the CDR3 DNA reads TGTGCCAGCAGCTTTGCTGGAACTAGCACAGATACGCAGTATTTT. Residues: CASSFAGTSTDTQYF.

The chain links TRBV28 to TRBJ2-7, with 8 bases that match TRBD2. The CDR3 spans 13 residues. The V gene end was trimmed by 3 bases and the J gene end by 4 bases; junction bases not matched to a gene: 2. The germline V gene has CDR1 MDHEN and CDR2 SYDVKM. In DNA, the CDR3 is TGTGCCAGCAGTTTTCTAGCGGGTTACGAGCAGTACTTC. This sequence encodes CASSFLAGYEQYF.

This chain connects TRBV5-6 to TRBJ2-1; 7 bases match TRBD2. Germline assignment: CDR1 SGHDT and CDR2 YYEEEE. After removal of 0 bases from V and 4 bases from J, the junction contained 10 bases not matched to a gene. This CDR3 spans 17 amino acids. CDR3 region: CASSLVLGGKGYNEQFF. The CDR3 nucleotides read TGTGCCAGCAGCTTGGTACTGGGAGGGAAGGGATACAATGAGCAGTTCTTC.

The CDR3 coding sequence is TGTGCCAGCAGGGTACTAGCGGGAGGGAATGAGCAGTTCTTC. The encoded protein is CASRVLAGGNEQFF. The chain couples TRBV28 to TRBJ2-1; 13 nucleotides match TRBD2. V was pared by 6 bases and J by 7 bases, with 3 bases of the junction left unmatched. The CDR3 has 14 residues. Germline assignment: CDR1 MDHEN and CDR2 SYDVKM.

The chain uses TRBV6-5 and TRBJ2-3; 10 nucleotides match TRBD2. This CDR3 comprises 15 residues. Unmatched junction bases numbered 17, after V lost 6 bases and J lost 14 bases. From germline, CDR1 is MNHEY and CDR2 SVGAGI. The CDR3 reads CASRRTSGTHQTAYF. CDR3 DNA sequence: TGTGCCAGCAGGCGGACTAGCGGCACACACCAAACCGCGTATTTT.

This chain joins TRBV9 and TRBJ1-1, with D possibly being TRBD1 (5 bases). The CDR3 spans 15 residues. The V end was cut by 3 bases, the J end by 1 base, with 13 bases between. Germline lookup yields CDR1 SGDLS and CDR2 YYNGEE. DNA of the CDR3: TGTGCCAGCAGCGCGGGGGAGGCCCCGAACACTGAAGCTTTCTTT. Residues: CASSAGEAPNTEAFF.

The DNA for the CDR3 is TGTGCCTGGAGTGTCTTAGGGTTTGACTATGGCTACACCTTC. Amino acids: CAWSVLGFDYGYTF. This sequence joins TRBV30 and TRBJ1-2; D call uncertain. CDR3 length: 14 amino acids. Trimming pared 0 bases from V and 3 bases from J, leaving 11 bases between. CDR1 is GTSNPN, CDR2 SVGIG, per germline (reference sequence).